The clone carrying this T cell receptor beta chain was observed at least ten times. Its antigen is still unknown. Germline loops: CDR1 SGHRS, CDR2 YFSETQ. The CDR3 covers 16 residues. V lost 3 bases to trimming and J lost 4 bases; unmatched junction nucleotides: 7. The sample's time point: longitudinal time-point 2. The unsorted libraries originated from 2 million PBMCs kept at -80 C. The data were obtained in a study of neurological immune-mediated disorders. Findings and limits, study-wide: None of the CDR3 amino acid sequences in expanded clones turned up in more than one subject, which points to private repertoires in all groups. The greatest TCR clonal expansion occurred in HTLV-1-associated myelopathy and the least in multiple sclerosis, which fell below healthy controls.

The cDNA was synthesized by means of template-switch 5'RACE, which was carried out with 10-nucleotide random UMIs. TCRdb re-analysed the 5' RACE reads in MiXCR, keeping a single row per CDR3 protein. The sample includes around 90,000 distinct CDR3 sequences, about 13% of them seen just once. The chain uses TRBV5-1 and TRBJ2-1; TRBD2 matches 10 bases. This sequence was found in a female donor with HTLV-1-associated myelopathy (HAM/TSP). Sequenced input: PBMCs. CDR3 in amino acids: CASSWLTSGEYNEQFF. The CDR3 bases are TGCGCCAGCAGCTGGCTAACTAGCGGGGAATACAATGAGCAGTTCTTC.